The rows below give T cell receptor beta chains drawn from one sample of a study of blood T cell repertoires in COVID-19. The method was immunoSEQ multiplex PCR; TCRdb's version includes in-frame clones alone and lacks a portion of them. Here the sample spans 180,000 or so clones, about 88% being singletons. What was sequenced was peripheral blood. The receptors originated from a man aged 18 to 35 with acute or convalescent COVID-19. Both conserved end residues are part of each CDR3. The D gene is left open where the match is weak. Not all rows give a size; the values are once, few, many and, for expanded clones, a class.

>-|TRBD2|TRBJ2-1|TRBV4-1
CASSQLRGGINNEQFF
TGCGCCAGCAGCCAATTGCGGGGGGGTATCAACAATGAGCAGTTCTTC
>-|TRBD1|TRBJ2-2|TRBV7-9
CASSTRGPNTGELFF
TGTGCCAGCAGCACCAGGGGGCCGAACACCGGGGAGCTGTTTTTT
>few|-|TRBJ1-3|TRBV19
CASSIQASGNTIYF
TGTGCCAGTAGTATTCAAGCCTCTGGAAACACCATATATTTT
>-|TRBD2|TRBJ2-7|TRBV29-1
CSGSNWTSGGVYEQYF
TGCAGCGGGTCGAATTGGACTAGCGGGGGAGTCTACGAGCAGTACTTC
>few|-|TRBJ2-1|TRBV6-7
CASSNRDTFSYNEQFF
TGTGCCAGCAGTAACCGGGACACCTTCTCCTACAATGAGCAGTTCTTC
>-|TRBD2|TRBJ2-1|TRBV5-1
CASSLMSLAGVNEQFF
TGCGCCAGCAGCTTGATGAGTCTAGCGGGGGTTAATGAGCAGTTCTTC
>-|TRBD1|TRBJ2-7|TRBV7-9
CASGPGQLYEQYF
TGTGCCAGCGGACCGGGACAGCTTTACGAGCAGTACTTC
>-|-|TRBJ2-7|TRBV9
CASSVEDSLGPYEQYF
TGTGCCAGCAGCGTAGAGGACAGCCTTGGACCCTACGAGCAGTACTTC
>-|TRBD1|TRBJ2-1|TRBV5-1
CASSPNRDRVYNEQFF
TGCGCCAGCAGCCCTAACCGGGACAGGGTTTACAATGAGCAGTTCTTC
>-|-|TRBJ2-3|TRBV2
CASSDGAGHTDTQYF
TGTGCCAGCAGTGATGGTGCAGGGCACACAGATACGCAGTATTTT
>-|TRBD1|TRBJ1-6|TRBV6-1
CASSEGALGTGYNSPLHF
TGTGCCAGCAGTGAAGGGGCATTGGGGACAGGGTATAATTCACCCCTCCACTTT
>-|TRBD1|TRBJ1-2|TRBV11-2
CASSQYWTGGNYGYTF
TGTGCCAGCAGCCAATATTGGACAGGGGGAAACTATGGCTACACCTTC
>-|TRBD2|TRBJ2-1|TRBV3-1/TRBV3-2
CASSPGLAGAYNEQFF
TGTGCCAGCAGTCCCGGACTAGCGGGTGCCTACAATGAGCAGTTCTTC
>few|TRBD1|TRBJ1-4|TRBV5-6
CASSLAGTGEEKLFF
TGTGCCAGCAGCTTGGCCGGGACAGGGGAAGAAAAACTGTTTTTT
>-|TRBD2|TRBJ2-3|TRBV3-1/TRBV3-2
CASSRPGGTTDTQYF
TGTGCCAGCAGCAGACCGGGGGGGACCACAGATACGCAGTATTTT
>-|TRBD1|TRBJ1-1|TRBV6-5
CASSYSTGGSGEAFF
TGTGCCAGCAGTTACTCGACAGGGGGCAGCGGTGAAGCTTTCTTT